This T cell receptor beta chain was recorded in a study of PD-L1 blockade in urothelial cancer. About the study: It was at 3 weeks (second dose) and 6 weeks after treatment start that blood was analyzed.

Specified time point: peripheral blood 6 weeks after treatment start. V was cut by 3 bases and J by 0 bases, with 10 bases left in between. The CDR3 extends over 15 amino acids. The V gene's germline CDR1 is MNHEY and CDR2 SMNVEV (reference sequence). PCRs each included synthetic TCR analog templates spiked in. Data came from immunoSEQ multiplex PCR; TCRdb stores just in-frame clones and leaves some out. Of under 150,000 clones listed, around 89% are singletons. The rearrangement joins TRBV27 to TRBJ2-3; possible D gene TRBD2, 6 bases. Sequenced here: PBMCs, sampled around atezolizumab (anti-PD-L1) treatment. This clonotype was obtained from a man aged 60 to 69 with urothelial cancer. DNA for the CDR3: TGTGCCAGCAGTTTCCTTAGCGGCAGCACAGATACGCAGTATTTT. It translates to CASSFLSGSTDTQYF.